The 26 T cell receptor beta chains in this list originate from one sample, sequenced in a study of T cells in Graves' hyperthyroidism and ophthalmopathy. RNA transcripts served as the template for amplifying TCR beta CDR3 regions. HTBI primers drove first-round RT-PCR of the TCR CDR3. Each CDR3 protein gets one entry after TCRdb re-called the multiplex PCR reads with MiXCR. The sample consists of 400,000 to 550,000 distinct CDR3 sequences, 24% of them appearing once. The sample was blood. The receptors originated from a woman aged 30 to 39 with Graves' ophthalmopathy.

The rearrangement joins TRBV19 to TRBJ1-1; TRBD1 might be the D (5 bases). CDR1 LNHDA and CDR2 SQIVND come from the germline V gene (reference sequence). This CDR3 comprises 13 residues. Trimming pared 7 bases from V and 0 bases from J, leaving 9 bases between. CDR3 bases: TGTGCCAGTATGAGGGACGTGAACACTGAAGCTTTCTTT. It specifies CASMRDVNTEAFF.

The sample holds many counts of this clonotype. The V call is TRBV6-5, the J call TRBJ1-1; 9 bases match TRBD1. J lost 10 bases, V lost 4 bases, and 4 bases had no gene match. Looked up from germline, CDR1 is MNHEY and CDR2 is SVGAGI. There are 12 residues in the CDR3. The CDR3 DNA sequence: TGTGCCAGCAGTTTAGACAGGGGGTCAGCTTTCTTT. Its translation is CASSLDRGSAFF.

V gene TRBV12-3 or TRBV12-4 combines with J gene TRBJ1-2; D remains unclear. Trimming took 5 bases from V and 7 from J, leaving 23 bases between them. CDR3 size: 16 residues. CDR3 in DNA: TGTGCCAGCAGTCAACAAGATTACCCGAGAGGGCTTGGCTACACCTTC. As protein: CASSQQDYPRGLGYTF.

This clonotype was observed many times. The chain uses TRBV20-1 and TRBJ1-2; 11 bases agree with TRBD1. This CDR3 comprises 13 residues. J was trimmed by 8 bases and V by 0 bases; bases with no gene match: 2. From germline, CDR1 is DFQATT and CDR2 SNEGSKA (reference sequence). CDR3 residues: CSAREDRGHGYTF. CDR3 DNA sequence: TGCAGTGCTAGAGAGGACAGGGGGCACGGCTACACCTTC.

The chain has TRBV11-2 and TRBJ2-7; D remains unclear. V was clipped by 3 bases and J by 0 bases, with 15 bases between them. The length of the CDR3 is 16 residues. Per the germline V gene, CDR1 is SGHAT and CDR2 is FQNNGV. CDR3 in DNA: TGTGCCAGCAGCTTGGACCACTCTCCCGGCTCCTACGAGCAGTACTTC. Translating gives CASSLDHSPGSYEQYF.

This clonotype has ten or more counts. This chain links TRBV29-1 with TRBJ2-5, with a possible D match to TRBD1 (5 bases). CDR1 is SQVTM and CDR2 is ANQGSEA in the germline V gene. The V end lost 1 base, the J end lost 4 bases, and 7 bases lay between the germline ends. This CDR3 contains 12 residues. CDR3 in amino acids: CSVEAQGETQYF. Written as DNA, the CDR3 is TGCAGCGTTGAAGCCCAGGGAGAGACCCAGTACTTC.

This clonotype was picked up many times. The chain couples TRBV12-3 or TRBV12-4 to TRBJ1-5; D gene uncertain. This CDR3 region has 14 residues. V was cut by 2 bases and J by 5 bases, with 10 bases left in between. The CDR3 region is CASSLSTGYQPQHF. The DNA of the CDR3 is TGTGCCAGCAGTTTATCTACGGGATATCAGCCCCAGCATTTT.

This chain links TRBV7-8 with TRBJ2-5, with TRBD1 as a possible D gene (6 bases). Deletions cut 3 bases from V and 0 bases from J, with 11 bases between. Per germline, CDR1 SGHVS and CDR2 FQNEAQ. CDR3 length: 15 amino acids. In nucleotides, the CDR3 is TGTGCCAGCAGCTTGTTGACAGGCCACCAAGAGACCCAGTACTTC. Protein product: CASSLLTGHQETQYF.

This clonotype was observed a handful of times. The chain links TRBV29-1 to TRBJ2-2; D remains unclear. The ends were cut back, 3 bases at V and 6 bases at J, with 5 bases in the middle. Germline V gene data show CDR1 as SQVTM and CDR2 as ANQGSEA. This CDR3 region has 11 residues. CDR3 residues: CSVEFPGELFF. The DNA of the CDR3 is TGCAGCGTTGAGTTTCCCGGGGAGCTGTTTTTT.

This chain joins TRBV12-3 or TRBV12-4 and TRBJ1-2; possibly TRBD1 for D (6 bases). This CDR3 comprises 13 residues. V was shortened by 8 bases and J by 8 bases, with 18 bases between the two germline ends. CDR3 coding DNA: TGTGCCAGCGGGTACTCGACAGGTAGCGGCTACACCTTC. Its translation is CASGYSTGSGYTF.

This clonotype was observed many times. This sequence joins TRBV2 and TRBJ2-7; a weak D match, TRBD1 (6 bases). Germline values: CDR1 SNHLY, CDR2 FYNNEI. V was shortened by 0 bases and J by 4 bases, with 10 bases between the two germline ends. The CDR3 runs to 14 residues. The CDR3: CASSEANREYEQYF. DNA of the CDR3: TGTGCCAGCAGTGAAGCTAACAGGGAATACGAGCAGTACTTC. The variable domain in full, with the rest retrieved from reference TRBV2 and TRBJ2-7, is EPEVTQTPSHQVTQMGQEVILRCVPISNHLYFYWYRQILGQKVEFLVSFYNNEISEKSEIFDDQFSVERPDGSNFTLKIRSTKLEDSAMYFCASSEANREYEQYFGPGTRLTVT.

This clonotype was counted ten times or more. V and J are TRBV19 and TRBJ2-7, with 8 bases aligning to TRBD1. The CDR3 runs 13 residues. With V trimmed by 7 bases and J by 5 bases, 7 bases remained unmatched. The V gene's germline CDR1 is LNHDA and CDR2 SQIVND (reference sequence). CDR3 amino acids: CASTRTGYDEQYF. CDR3 nucleotide sequence: TGTGCCAGTACTAGGACAGGGTATGACGAGCAGTACTTC.

The table lists this clonotype with a few counts. The chain joins TRBV9 to TRBJ2-7; D possibly corresponds to TRBD2 (5 bases). Germline V gene data show CDR1 as SGDLS and CDR2 as YYNGEE. V lost 4 bases to trimming and J lost 7 bases, with 21 bases between them. This CDR3 region has 15 residues. The CDR3 bases are TGTGCCAGCAGCCCCCAAGGTGGAGGTGGAACAGAGCAGTACTTC. Residues: CASSPQGGGGTEQYF.

This clonotype was found a few times. This rearrangement joins TRBV20-1 to TRBJ2-5, with D perhaps assigned TRBD1 or TRBD2 (5 bases each). The ends were cut back, 0 bases at V and 2 bases at J, with 13 bases in the middle. The CDR3 totals 15 residues. Germline values: CDR1 DFQATT, CDR2 SNEGSKA (reference sequence). CDR3 residues: CSARDVQGRQETQYF. Here the CDR3 DNA reads TGCAGTGCTAGAGATGTTCAGGGACGGCAAGAGACCCAGTACTTC.

Ten or more counts support this clonotype. This chain joins TRBV12-3 or TRBV12-4 and TRBJ1-5; D call uncertain. The CDR3 has 15 residues. V shed 6 bases and J shed 6 bases, with 18 bases lying between them. This CDR3 reads CASSPTSEGGQPQHF. CDR3 DNA sequence: TGTGCCAGCAGCCCTACAAGTGAAGGAGGTCAGCCCCAGCATTTT.

This clonotype was seen many times. The genes are TRBV19 and TRBJ1-5, with 10 bases identical to TRBD1. V lost 6 bases and J lost 1; bases outside the gene matches: 3. The germline V gene has CDR1 LNHDA and CDR2 SQIVND (reference sequence). The CDR3 is 15 residues long. The chain's CDR3 is CASSRTGGSNQPQHF. CDR3 DNA: TGTGCCAGTAGCCGGACAGGGGGGAGCAATCAGCCCCAGCATTTT.

The count of this clonotype is one. The chain is built from TRBV12-3 or TRBV12-4 and TRBJ1-2; no clear D gene. This CDR3 contains 13 residues. Trimming shortened V by 2 bases and J by 4 bases, and 8 bases separated the two germline ends. The CDR3 DNA reads TGTGCCAGCAGTTTAACGAGACTCTATGGCTACACCTTC. This encodes CASSLTRLYGYTF.

This chain links TRBV28 with TRBJ1-2, with D unclear. The CDR3 is made up of 14 amino acids. V lost 3 bases and J lost 6, with 14 bases in between. Looked up from germline, CDR1 is MDHEN and CDR2 is SYDVKM. The CDR3 reads CASSFLRVSHGYTF. CDR3 nucleotide sequence: TGTGCCAGCAGTTTCTTGCGGGTCTCCCATGGCTACACCTTC.

This clonotype was observed many times. This chain uses TRBV7-9 with TRBJ1-1, with D unresolved. Trimming removed 0 bases at V and 7 bases at J, with 9 bases between. The CDR3 totals 13 residues. Germline V gene sequence: CDR1 SEHNR, CDR2 FQNEAQ (reference sequence). The CDR3 here is CASSLALFREAFF. CDR3 coding DNA: TGTGCCAGCAGCTTAGCGCTCTTCCGTGAAGCTTTCTTT.

This clonotype has a count of ten or more. The chain recombines TRBV20-1 with TRBJ2-5; D is uncertain. In germline, CDR1 is DFQATT, CDR2 SNEGSKA (reference sequence). V lost 4 bases to trimming and J lost 5 bases, with 29 bases between them. This CDR3 comprises 18 residues. CDR3 amino acids: CSATSLVKGLGRRETQYF. Written as DNA, the CDR3 is TGCAGTGCTACTTCTCTCGTTAAGGGATTGGGCCGTCGGGAGACCCAGTACTTC.

This clonotype showed up many times. The chain has TRBV20-1 and TRBJ2-5; possibly TRBD1 or TRBD2 for D (6 bases each). CDR1 is DFQATT and CDR2 is SNEGSKA in the germline V gene (reference sequence). The V gene lost 2 bases and the J gene lost 2 bases, with 15 bases spanning the gap. The CDR3 spans 15 residues. In DNA form, the CDR3 reads TGCAGTGCTAGAAGAGGGGGGCAGAATCAAGAGACCCAGTACTTC. This gives the protein CSARRGGQNQETQYF.

This clonotype was detected ten times or more. This chain connects TRBV20-1 to TRBJ2-5; D is unclear. The V gene's germline CDR1 is DFQATT and CDR2 SNEGSKA (reference sequence). This CDR3 region has 10 residues. Trimming left V 5 bases short and J 2 bases short, with 3 bases between. Here the CDR3 reads CSALQETQYF. The CDR3, as DNA: TGCAGTGCTTTACAAGAGACCCAGTACTTC.

This clonotype was picked up many times. The J gene is TRBJ1-5, the V gene TRBV6-5, with 7 bases that match TRBD1. J gave up 2 bases and V 2 bases, and 3 bases lay outside the gene matches. CDR1 is MNHEY and CDR2 is SVGAGI in the germline V gene. The CDR3 is made up of 15 amino acids. CDR3 in DNA: TGTGCCAGCAGTTACGACGGGACAGGCAATCAGCCCCAGCATTTT. Translation gives CASSYDGTGNQPQHF.

The table lists this clonotype with a few counts. One end of the junction varies from germline; a read error may be responsible. This chain links TRBV12-3 or TRBV12-4 with TRBJ1-1; D might be TRBD1 (6 bases). This CDR3 is 18 amino acids long. The CDR3 DNA reads as TGTGCCAGCAGTTCTTGGGACATTTTTGGGGTGATGAACACTGACGCTTTCTTT. It specifies CASSSWDIFGVMNTDAFF.

This clonotype was detected many times. V gene TRBV2 combines with J gene TRBJ2-2; the D gene is possibly TRBD1 (6 bases). Deletions cut 4 bases from V and 5 bases from J, with 11 bases between. Germline CDR1 is SNHLY and CDR2 is FYNNEI. The CDR3 contains 14 residues. In DNA form, the CDR3 reads TGTGCCAGCAGTGGAGAGACAGGAACCGGGGAGCTGTTTTTT. Amino acid sequence: CASSGETGTGELFF.

There are many counts of this clonotype. The chain combines TRBV20-1 with TRBJ1-2; unclear D gene. Per germline, CDR1 DFQATT and CDR2 SNEGSKA (reference sequence). V lost 7 bases and J lost 3, with 12 bases in between. The CDR3 runs 12 residues. The CDR3 loop is CSVLKGDYGYTF. The DNA for the CDR3 is TGCAGTGTCCTTAAAGGAGACTATGGCTACACCTTC.